Following are 30 T cell receptor beta chains from one sample sequenced in a study of blood T cells in healthy people across ages. Alongside a J-beta primer mix, a sample-barcoded 5' primer served in a second PCR lasting about 7 to 11 cycles. TCRdb reanalysed the 5' RACE reads using MiXCR and keeps one entry per CDR3 protein. The sample gives around 1,900,000 distinct CDR3 sequences, roughly two fifths of which show up once; more than 20% is in the top ten. Sequenced material: blood. All receptors come from a human donor in good health.

Concerning this clonotype: Mismatch with germline at one junction end may stem from a read error. This chain links TRBV11-1 with TRBJ2-7; D gene unclear. The germline CDR1 and CDR2 sequences are SGHAT and FQDESV (reference sequence). The CDR3 contains 16 residues. The CDR3 loop is CASSLGTWYSSYEQYF. CDR3 DNA sequence: TGCGCCAGCAGCTTAGGAACTTGGTACAGCTCCTACGAGCAGTACTTC.

This clonotype has just a few counts. This chain links TRBV4-3 with TRBJ2-1; TRBD2 agrees at 9 bases. The V segment lost 1 base and the J segment 2 bases; nucleotides outside the gene matches: 3. Germline V CDR1 and CDR2: LGHNA, YSLEER. The CDR3 runs to 16 residues. The CDR3 is CASSQGLAETYNEQFF. In DNA, the CDR3 is TGCGCCAGCAGCCAAGGACTAGCGGAGACCTACAATGAGCAGTTCTTC.

In its sample, this clonotype was seen a few times. The rearrangement links TRBV20-1 to TRBJ2-5; TRBD1 is a possible D gene (6 bases). The CDR3 is 15 residues long. Looked up from germline, CDR1 is DFQATT and CDR2 is SNEGSKA (reference sequence). The V end was cut by 3 bases, the J end by 5 bases, with 19 bases between. The CDR3 DNA reads TGCAGTGCTAGGGCTCTCCGGGACATATGGGAGACCCAGTACTTC. This gives the protein CSARALRDIWETQYF.

This clonotype came up many times. This sequence joins TRBV4-1 and TRBJ2-1, with D perhaps TRBD2 (7 bases). The CDR3 sequence is 15 residues long. The germline V gene has CDR1 MGHRA and CDR2 YSYEKL. Deletions cut 1 base from V and 2 bases from J, with 9 bases between. CDR3 nucleotide sequence: TGCGCCAGCAGCCAAGCGCGGGGGCCCTACAATGAGCAGTTCTTC. Amino acids: CASSQARGPYNEQFF.

The CDR3 loop is CSARDRQGTSYNEQFF. The DNA of the CDR3 is TGCAGTGCTAGAGATCGACAGGGGACCTCCTACAATGAGCAGTTCTTC. The chain carries TRBV20-1 and TRBJ2-1, with TRBD1 matching 8 bases. The CDR3 covers 16 residues. V shed 0 bases and J 0 bases; nucleotides not matched to a gene: 4. Per germline, CDR1 DFQATT and CDR2 SNEGSKA (reference sequence).

The sample holds a few counts of this clonotype. V usage is TRBV4-2 and J usage is TRBJ2-7, with D perhaps being TRBD1 or TRBD2 (5 bases each). In germline, CDR1 is LGHNA, CDR2 YNFKEQ. The V end was cut by 1 base, the J end by 2 bases, with 12 bases between. The CDR3 consists of 15 residues. CDR3 amino acids: CASSQGFGATYEQYF. CDR3 coding DNA: TGTGCCAGCAGCCAAGGATTCGGGGCGACCTACGAGCAGTACTTC.

The table lists this clonotype with a few counts. V gene TRBV12-3 or TRBV12-4 combines with J gene TRBJ2-1, with TRBD2 matching 7 bases. The junction had 8 bases not matched to a gene; V was cut back by 6 bases and J by 3 bases. The CDR3 consists of 15 residues. The CDR3 sequence: CASSILALVYNEQFF. In DNA form, the CDR3 reads TGTGCCAGCAGCATACTAGCGCTAGTCTACAATGAGCAGTTCTTC.

The rearrangement links TRBV10-3 to TRBJ2-7; D is unclear. Germline assignment: CDR1 ENHRY and CDR2 SYGVKD. Trimming shortened V by 10 bases and J by 6 bases, and 13 bases separated the two germline ends. The CDR3 loop spans 11 amino acids. CDR3 amino acids: CATASILEQYF. The CDR3 DNA reads TGTGCCACGGCCTCGATACTCGAGCAGTACTTC.

There are many counts of this clonotype. The chain links TRBV29-1 to TRBJ1-2; TRBD1 aligns across 10 bases. Trimming took 6 bases from V and 7 from J; bases not matched to a gene: 8. The germline V gene has CDR1 SQVTM and CDR2 ANQGSEA. CDR3 length equals 13 residues. The CDR3 is CSVGDRDRGGYTF. The CDR3 nucleotides read TGCAGCGTCGGAGACCGGGACAGGGGTGGCTACACCTTC.

This clonotype was seen at least ten times. The chain employs TRBV7-3 and TRBJ2-6, with TRBD2 as a possible D gene (6 bases). The germline V and J ends were trimmed by 5 bases and 0 bases, with 14 bases remaining between them. Germline CDR1 reads SGHTA; CDR2 reads FQGTGA. The CDR3 spans 17 residues. The DNA for the CDR3 is TGTGCCAGCAGCAAACGGGGGAGAACCTCTGGGGCCAACGTCCTGACTTTC. Its protein product is CASSKRGRTSGANVLTF.

The chain's CDR3 is CAISDSPGQGYKKPQHF. The CDR3 DNA follows: TGTGCCATCAGTGATTCTCCGGGACAGGGTTATAAAAAGCCCCAGCATTTT. The chain has TRBV10-3 and TRBJ1-5; TRBD1 aligns across 9 bases. The CDR3 extends over 17 amino acids. The junction had 14 bases not matched to a gene; V was cut back by 3 bases and J by 8 bases. Looked up from germline, CDR1 is ENHRY and CDR2 is SYGVKD.

The rearrangement uses TRBV4-1 and TRBJ2-7; the D is unclear. The CDR3 runs 13 residues. Germline CDR1 is MGHRA and CDR2 is YSYEKL. Trimming left V 2 bases short and J 7 bases short, with 12 bases between. CDR3 residues: CASSQSIMNEQYF. CDR3 DNA sequence: TGCGCCAGCAGCCAATCAATCATGAATGAGCAGTACTTC.

This sequence joins TRBV14 and TRBJ1-3, with 7 bases fitting TRBD1. The CDR3 loop spans 19 amino acids. V lost 0 bases, J lost 0 bases, and 11 bases stayed unmatched. From germline, CDR1 is SGHDN and CDR2 FVKESK. The CDR3 DNA follows: TGTGCCAGCAGCCAAGAACCCGGAACAGGGGCCAGCTCTGGAAACACCATATATTTT. Its protein is CASSQEPGTGASSGNTIYF. Combining the CDR3 with reference TRBV14 and TRBJ1-3 gives the whole variable domain EAGVTQFPSHSVIEKGQTVTLRCDPISGHDNLYWYRRVMGKEIKFLLHFVKESKQDESGMPNNRFLAERTGGTYSTLKVQPAELEDSGVYFCASSQEPGTGASSGNTIYFGEGSWLTVV.

This clonotype has a handful of counts. V and J are TRBV20-1 and TRBJ1-5; tentatively, D is TRBD1 (5 bases). The V end was cut by 7 bases, the J end by 0 bases, with 13 bases between. The germline V gene encodes CDR1 DFQATT and CDR2 SNEGSKA (reference sequence). The CDR3 extends over 14 amino acids. The CDR3 loop reads CSVSRQYSNQPQHF. In DNA form, the CDR3 reads TGCAGTGTCTCGAGACAGTATAGCAATCAGCCCCAGCATTTT.

In its sample, this clonotype was seen a few times. This chain links TRBV20-1 with TRBJ1-2, with D tentatively TRBD1 (5 bases). There are 9 residues in the CDR3. Germline loops: CDR1 DFQATT, CDR2 SNEGSKA (reference sequence). CDR3 bases: TGCACAACGGGGGTTGGCTACACCTTC. It specifies CTTGVGYTF.

The chain carries TRBV6-2 or TRBV6-3 and TRBJ2-5; D tentatively reads TRBD1 or TRBD2 (6 bases each). From germline, CDR1 is MNHEY and CDR2 SVGEGT. The CDR3 totals 16 residues. The ends were cut back, 4 bases at V and 5 bases at J, with 20 bases in the middle. CDR3 region: CASSSRRGTGGETQYF. CDR3 nucleotides: TGTGCCAGCAGTTCGCGCAGGGGAACCGGAGGGGAGACCCAGTACTTC.

The table lists this clonotype with many counts. The gene calls are TRBV7-6 and TRBJ2-7; D could derive from TRBD1 or TRBD2 (5 bases each). Germline CDR1 is SGHVS and CDR2 is FNYEAQ. V was pared by 4 bases and J by 5 bases, with 18 bases between. The CDR3 is made up of 15 amino acids. In DNA form, the CDR3 reads TGTGCCAGCAGCTCGACCGGGACCGCTATCGACGAGCAGTACTTC. Translating it yields CASSSTGTAIDEQYF.

The rearrangement links TRBV10-3 to TRBJ2-3; TRBD1 is a possible D gene (6 bases). This CDR3 comprises 16 residues. The V end was cut by 10 bases, the J end by 0 bases, with 20 bases between. Per germline, CDR1 ENHRY and CDR2 SYGVKD. The CDR3 here is CATLRDNGPSTDTQYF. The DNA for the CDR3 is TGTGCCACGCTCCGGGACAACGGACCTAGCACAGATACGCAGTATTTT.

This clonotype occurred a few times. The rearrangement joins TRBV20-1 to TRBJ1-6, with D unclear. The germline V gene encodes CDR1 DFQATT and CDR2 SNEGSKA (reference sequence). The ends were cut back, 2 bases at V and 4 bases at J, with 12 bases in the middle. This CDR3 comprises 15 residues. The DNA of the CDR3 is TGCAGTGCTAGACCGCGGACCCTGTATAATTCACCCCTCCACTTT. Its protein product is CSARPRTLYNSPLHF.

This clonotype was observed a few times. The rearrangement links TRBV6-1 to TRBJ2-5; D is possibly TRBD1 or TRBD2 (5 bases each). Looked up from germline, CDR1 is MNHNS and CDR2 is SASEGT. V shed 7 bases and J shed 5 bases, with 26 bases lying between them. There are 17 residues in the CDR3. The CDR3 DNA follows: TGTGCCAGCACCCAGTCGGGGTACGAGAGGGGATGGGAGACCCAGTACTTC. It translates to CASTQSGYERGWETQYF.

This clonotype was detected only a few times. The chain links TRBV6-2 or TRBV6-3 to TRBJ2-7; 11 nucleotides align to TRBD1. This CDR3 is built from 15 residues. The germline V gene encodes CDR1 MNHEY and CDR2 SVGEGT. Germline trimming cut 7 bases from V and 4 bases from J; bases unmatched to any gene: 9. CDR3 nucleotides: TGTGCCAGCACCCACCGCCGGGACAGGGGGTACGAGCAGTACTTC. Protein sequence: CASTHRRDRGYEQYF.

The chain recombines TRBV4-1 with TRBJ2-7, with a tentative D call TRBD1 (6 bases). Trimming left V 4 bases short and J 3 bases short, with 13 bases between. Germline V gene sequence: CDR1 MGHRA, CDR2 YSYEKL. The CDR3 covers 14 residues. This CDR3 is CASSPEPQGYEQYF. CDR3 in DNA: TGCGCCAGCAGCCCAGAGCCACAGGGCTACGAGCAGTACTTC.

V is TRBV6-6 and J is TRBJ1-4; D is possibly TRBD1 (6 bases). This CDR3 contains 13 residues. The germline V and J ends were trimmed by 7 bases and 8 bases, with 14 bases remaining between them. Germline V lookup: CDR1 MNHNY, CDR2 SVGAGI (reference sequence). The CDR3 DNA reads TGTGCCAGCATTTCGGGAGGGGGGGAAAAACTGTTTTTT. It is translated as CASISGGGEKLFF.

This clonotype appeared a few times. J is TRBJ2-7 and V is TRBV27; weak D call: TRBD2 (6 bases). With the DNA end fitting TRBJ2-5 better, the J assignment may be wrong. CDR3 length: 16 amino acids. The V gene's germline CDR1 is MNHEY and CDR2 SMNVEV (reference sequence). The CDR3 nucleotides are TGTGCCAGCAGTTTGTCACCGGGACTCAATACAGAGACCCAGTACTTC. It codes for CASSLSPGLNTETQYF.

The V and J genes are TRBV7-9 and TRBJ1-1; D uncertain. The germline V gene has CDR1 SEHNR and CDR2 FQNEAQ (reference sequence). The V and J ends lost 0 bases and 11 bases respectively, with 10 bases between them. The CDR3 spans 12 residues. CDR3 amino acids: CASSLAKVTAFF. In DNA, the CDR3 is TGTGCCAGCAGCTTAGCCAAGGTTACTGCTTTCTTT.

This sequence joins TRBV9 and TRBJ1-1, with D uncertain. CDR3 length: 12 amino acids. V dropped 0 bases and J dropped 6 bases, with 6 bases sitting between them. CDR1 is SGDLS and CDR2 is YYNGEE in the germline V gene. CDR3 sequence reads: CASSVGASEAFF. The CDR3 DNA sequence: TGTGCCAGCAGCGTAGGTGCGTCTGAAGCTTTCTTT.

This clonotype has a handful of counts. The chain combines TRBV7-9 with TRBJ1-2; possible D gene TRBD1, 6 bases. The ends were cut back, 3 bases at V and 2 bases at J, with 16 bases in the middle. The germline V gene has CDR1 SEHNR and CDR2 FQNEAQ (reference sequence). The CDR3 spans 16 residues. The CDR3 nucleotides read TGTGCCAGCAGCTTTACACACCAGGGGCGCAACTATGGCTACACCTTC. Translation: CASSFTHQGRNYGYTF.

J is TRBJ1-2 and V is TRBV9; TRBD1 might be the D (5 bases). CDR3 length equals 13 residues. CDR1 and CDR2 from the germline V gene are SGDLS and YYNGEE. V lost 3 bases and J lost 8, with 14 bases in between. This CDR3 is CASSAGTQRGYTF. Written as DNA, the CDR3 is TGTGCCAGCAGCGCCGGGACTCAGAGGGGCTACACCTTC. Complete variable domain (other parts from reference TRBV9 and TRBJ1-2): DSGVTQTPKHLITATGQRVTLRCSPRSGDLSVYWYQQSLDQGLQFLIQYYNGEERAKGNILERFSAQQFPDLHSELNLSSLELGDSALYFCASSAGTQRGYTFGSGTRLTVV.

The chain recombines TRBV4-2 with TRBJ1-1; 10 nucleotides agree with TRBD1. V dropped 4 bases and J dropped 3; count of bases not matched to a gene: 8. The CDR3 length is 16 residues. Looked up from germline, CDR1 is LGHNA and CDR2 is YNFKEQ. The CDR3 DNA reads TGTGCCAGCAGCCGTCAGCCGGGACAGGGGTACACTGAAGCTTTCTTT. Its translation is CASSRQPGQGYTEAFF.

The chain uses TRBV28 and TRBJ2-7, with D uncertain. The V end was cut by 2 bases, the J end by 3 bases, with 17 bases between. Looked up from germline, CDR1 is MDHEN and CDR2 is SYDVKM. The CDR3 covers 16 residues. CDR3 amino acids: CASSLGPQTVGYEQYF. DNA for the CDR3: TGTGCCAGCAGTTTAGGCCCCCAAACTGTTGGCTACGAGCAGTACTTC.